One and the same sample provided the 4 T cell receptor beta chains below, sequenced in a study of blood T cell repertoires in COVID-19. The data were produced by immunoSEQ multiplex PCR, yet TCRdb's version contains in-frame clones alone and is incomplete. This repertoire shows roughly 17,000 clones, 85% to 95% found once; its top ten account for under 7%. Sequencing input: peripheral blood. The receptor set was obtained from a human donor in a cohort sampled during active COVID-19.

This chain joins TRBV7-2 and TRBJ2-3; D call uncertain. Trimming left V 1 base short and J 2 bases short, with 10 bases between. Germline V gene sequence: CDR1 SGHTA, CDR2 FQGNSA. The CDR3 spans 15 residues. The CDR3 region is CASSLVPRNTDTQYF. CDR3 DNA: TGTGCCAGCAGCTTAGTACCCAGAAACACAGATACGCAGTATTTT.

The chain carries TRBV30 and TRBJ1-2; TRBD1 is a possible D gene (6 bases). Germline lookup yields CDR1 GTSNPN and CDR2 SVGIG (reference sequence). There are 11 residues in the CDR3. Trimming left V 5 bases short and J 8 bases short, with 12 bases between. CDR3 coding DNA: TGTGCCTGGGGCCAGGGGAACGGCTACACCTTC. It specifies CAWGQGNGYTF.

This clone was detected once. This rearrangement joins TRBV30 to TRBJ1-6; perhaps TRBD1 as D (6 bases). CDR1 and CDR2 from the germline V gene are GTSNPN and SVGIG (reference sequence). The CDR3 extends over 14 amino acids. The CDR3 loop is CALARRGLASPLHF. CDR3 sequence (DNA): TGTGCTCTGGCCCGCAGGGGTCTGGCTTCACCCCTCCACTTT. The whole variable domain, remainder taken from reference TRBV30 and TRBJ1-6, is SQTIHQWPATLVQPVGSPLSLECTVEGTSNPNLYWYRQAAGRGLQLLFYSVGIGQISSEVPQNLSASRPQDRQFILSSKKLLLSDSGFYLCALARRGLASPLHFGNGTRLTVT.

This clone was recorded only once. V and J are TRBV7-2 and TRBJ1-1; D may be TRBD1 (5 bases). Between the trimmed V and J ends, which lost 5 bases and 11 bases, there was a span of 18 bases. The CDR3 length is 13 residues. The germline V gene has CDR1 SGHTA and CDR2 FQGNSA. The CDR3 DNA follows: TGTGCCAGCAGCCCCGTCGCCGGCAGGGATGCTTTCTTT. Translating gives CASSPVAGRDAFF. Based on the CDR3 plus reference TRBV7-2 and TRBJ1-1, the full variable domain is GAGVSQSPSNKVTEKGKDVELRCDPISGHTALYWYRQSLGQGLEFLIYFQGNSAPDKSGLPSDRFSAERTGGSVSTLTIQRTQQEDSAVYLCASSPVAGRDAFFGQGTRLTVV.